The 14 T cell receptor beta chains reported below all come from one sample, sequenced in a study of shared clonotypes between healthy human individuals. Sequenced by immunoSEQ multiplex PCR; TCRdb stores in-frame clones only, minus some. The sample holds about 1 million clones, about three quarters seen once. Sequencing was carried out using memory CD4+ T cells sorted from blood. The sample's subset: CD45RA-negative fraction. The receptor source for this set is a man in his late teens or twenties in good health.

The chain carries TRBV18 and TRBJ2-3; 10 bases map to TRBD2. CDR1 is KGHSH and CDR2 is LQKENI in the germline V gene. The CDR3 is made up of 16 amino acids. The trim removed 3 bases at V and 5 bases at J, leaving 8 bases unmatched. DNA of the CDR3: TGTGCCAGCTCACCGGGACTAGCGTTACTGGGAGATACGCAGTATTTT. It translates to CASSPGLALLGDTQYF.

The sample holds one count of this clone. The chain recombines TRBV9 with TRBJ1-6; weak D call: TRBD1 (6 bases). The CDR3 is made up of 12 amino acids. The germline V gene encodes CDR1 SGDLS and CDR2 YYNGEE. The V and J ends lost 0 bases and 14 bases respectively, with 9 bases between them. CDR3 in DNA: TGTGCCAGCAGCGTAGCTCGGACAGCCCTCCACTTT. Encoded protein: CASSVARTALHF.

The table lists this clone with a count of one. V and J are TRBV5-1 and TRBJ2-5; D possibly corresponds to TRBD1 (6 bases). Trimming removed 4 bases at V and 4 bases at J, with 14 bases between. Germline CDR1 and CDR2: SGHRS and YFSETQ. CDR3 size: 14 residues. DNA of the CDR3: TGCGCCAGCAGCCCGATGGGGGCCCCAGAGACCCAGTACTTC. Amino acid sequence: CASSPMGAPETQYF.

The CDR3 loop reads CASSVFDGLGNSPLHF. Here the CDR3 DNA reads TGTGCCAGCAGCGTATTTGACGGGCTAGGAAATTCACCCCTCCACTTT. The chain combines TRBV9 with TRBJ1-6; D remains unclear. V was cut by 1 base and J by 7 bases, with 15 bases left in between. Germline CDR1 and CDR2: SGDLS and YYNGEE. The CDR3 spans 16 residues.

This chain connects TRBV28 to TRBJ2-3, with TRBD2 identical over 11 bases. Germline loops: CDR1 MDHEN, CDR2 SYDVKM. The CDR3 length is 15 residues. The V and J ends lost 5 bases and 4 bases, in that order; junction bases with no gene match: 5. The CDR3 DNA reads TGTGCCAGCAGTCATTTAGCGGGAGGGGCAGATACGCAGTATTTT. This translates into CASSHLAGGADTQYF.

Of note for this clone: With only one base between it and a far larger clone, this is likely a read error. The sample carries other DNA sequences with the same CDR3. This rearrangement joins TRBV6-5 to TRBJ1-2; 7 nucleotides align to TRBD1. CDR3 size: 15 residues. Looked up from germline, CDR1 is MNHEY and CDR2 is SVGAGI. CDR3 loop: CASSPITTGNYGYTF. The CDR3 region has the DNA TGTGCCAGCAGTCCCATCACGACAGGGAACTACGGCTACACCTTC.

The chain links TRBV5-6 to TRBJ2-7, with unresolved D. The CDR3 is made up of 15 amino acids. The V gene lost 0 bases and the J gene lost 0 bases, with 10 bases spanning the gap. Germline V gives CDR1 SGHDT, CDR2 YYEEEE. Written as DNA, the CDR3 is TGTGCCAGCAGCTTGGGGATGCGGCGCTCCTACGAGCAGTACTTC. Translated, it gives CASSLGMRRSYEQYF. Variable domain in full (rest from reference TRBV5-6 and TRBJ2-7): DAGVTQSPTHLIKTRGQQVTLRCSPKSGHDTVSWYQQALGQGPQFIFQYYEEEERQRGNFPDRFSGHQFPNYSSELNVNALLLGDSALYLCASSLGMRRSYEQYFGPGTRLTVT.

The rearrangement uses TRBV5-4 and TRBJ1-2, with no clear D. V gave up 1 base and J gave up 8 bases, with 9 bases separating them. The CDR3 has 12 amino acids. Germline V gene data show CDR1 as SGHNT and CDR2 as YYREEE (reference sequence). The CDR3 coding sequence is TGTGCCAGCAGCTTGACATTGGGAGGCTACACCTTC. Translation gives CASSLTLGGYTF. Using reference TRBV5-4 and TRBJ1-2 for the parts outside the CDR3, the full variable domain is ETGVTQSPTHLIKTRGQQVTLRCSSQSGHNTVSWYQQALGQGPQFIFQYYREEENGRGNFPPRFSGLQFPNYSSELNVNALELDDSALYLCASSLTLGGYTFGSGTRLTVV.

Note on this clone: The identical CDR3 is also encoded by other nucleotide sequences in the sample. The chain is built from TRBV7-9 and TRBJ2-7, with 9 bases fitting TRBD1. This CDR3 is built from 14 residues. In germline, CDR1 is SEHNR, CDR2 FQNEAQ (reference sequence). V was pared by 3 bases and J by 6 bases, with 6 bases of the junction left unmatched. The CDR3 nucleotides read TGTGCCAGCAGCTTGGGGGGACAGGGAGGCGAGCAGTACTTC. Residues: CASSLGGQGGEQYF.

The V and J genes are TRBV15 and TRBJ2-2; the D is unclear. Germline V gives CDR1 LNHNV, CDR2 YYDKDF (reference sequence). CDR3 size: 12 residues. V was trimmed by 1 base and J by 5 bases, leaving 2 bases between them. The CDR3 DNA reads TGTGCCACCAGCAGAGCGACCGGGGAGCTGTTTTTT. Protein: CATSRATGELFF.

Details on this clone: A much larger clone differs from this one at a single base, so this may be a read error. The same CDR3 can be traced to other DNA sequences in this sample. This chain joins TRBV5-6 and TRBJ2-7; 10 bases align to TRBD1. The J segment lost 2 bases and the V segment lost 3 bases, leaving 2 bases of the junction unmatched. CDR3 length equals 14 residues. Germline-derived CDR1 and CDR2 are SGHDT and YYEEEE. The CDR3: CASSSGTGAYEQYF. CDR3 nucleotide sequence: TGTGCCAGCAGCTCCGGGACAGGGGCCTACGAGCAGTACTTC.

The table lists this clone with a few counts. The chain is built from TRBV7-9 and TRBJ2-7; no firm D call. The CDR3 consists of 14 residues. Per germline, CDR1 SEHNR and CDR2 FQNEAQ (reference sequence). Trimming removed 7 bases at V and 0 bases at J, with 13 bases between. The DNA of the CDR3 is TGTGCCAGCACTCCCCGACGGAACTCCTACGAGCAGTACTTC. Translation: CASTPRRNSYEQYF.

This chain connects TRBV25-1 to TRBJ1-2; D perhaps matches TRBD1 (5 bases). This CDR3 spans 15 amino acids. The V gene's germline CDR1 is MGHDK and CDR2 SYGVNS. V was shortened by 3 bases and J by 0 bases, with 11 bases between the two germline ends. CDR3 in DNA: TGTGCCAGCAGTGATCCAGGGAGCCCTAACTATGGCTACACCTTC. It yields the protein CASSDPGSPNYGYTF.

This clone came up a few times. The chain couples TRBV28 to TRBJ1-1, with 8 positions matching TRBD1. CDR1 is MDHEN, CDR2 SYDVKM, per germline. This CDR3 has 15 residues. J lost 5 bases, V lost 3 bases, and 8 bases had no gene match. Here the CDR3 reads CASSFPQGVRTEAFF. The CDR3 DNA reads TGTGCCAGCAGTTTCCCACAGGGGGTGAGAACTGAAGCTTTCTTT.